These 25 T cell receptor beta chains originate from one sample sequenced in a study of blood T cell repertoires in COVID-19. The repertoire was sequenced with immunoSEQ multiplex PCR; TCRdb's copy has only in-frame clones and lacks some. Among 200,000 or so clones listed, approximately 83% were seen once. Sequenced material: peripheral blood. These receptors all stem from a human donor with active or convalescent COVID-19. The donor label of this sample is uncertain.

This clone was detected only once. The chain has TRBV28 and TRBJ1-1, with TRBD1 identical over 8 bases. With 8 bases clipped from V and 0 bases from J, the junction kept 14 bases outside the gene matches. This CDR3 contains 17 residues. CDR1 and CDR2 from the germline V gene are MDHEN and SYDVKM. DNA of the CDR3: TGTGCCAGCCGTTACCAGACAGGGGCCCGTATGAACACTGAAGCTTTCTTT. It yields the protein CASRYQTGARMNTEAFF.

The CDR3 nucleotides are TGTGCCAGCAGTAAACAGGGGGCTAATAACGAGCAGTACTTC. It yields the protein CASSKQGANNEQYF. The chain combines TRBV6-2 or TRBV6-3 with TRBJ2-7, with 9 bases that match TRBD1. Germline V gene data show CDR1 as MNHEY and CDR2 as SVGEGT. The J segment lost 5 bases and the V segment lost 5 bases, leaving 7 bases of the junction unmatched. This CDR3 has 14 amino acids.

The rearrangement links TRBV5-1 to TRBJ2-5, with TRBD2 identical over 10 bases. Trimming took 6 bases from V and 9 from J; bases not matched to a gene: 2. CDR3 length equals 11 residues. Germline V lookup: CDR1 SGHRS, CDR2 YFSETQ. CDR3 in amino acids: CASTSGGAQYF. Here the CDR3 DNA reads TGCGCCAGCACGAGCGGGGGGGCCCAGTACTTC.

The gene calls are TRBV27 and TRBJ2-3; 8 nucleotides agree with TRBD2. CDR3 length equals 16 residues. Per germline, CDR1 MNHEY and CDR2 SMNVEV (reference sequence). With V trimmed by 2 bases and J by 4 bases, 8 bases remained unmatched. DNA of the CDR3: TGTGCCAGCAGTTTAATGGCGGGAGGACGCGCAGATACGCAGTATTTT. It codes for CASSLMAGGRADTQYF.

The chain recombines TRBV7-6 with TRBJ2-7; TRBD2 matches 9 bases. The CDR3 totals 14 residues. Germline CDR1 reads SGHVS; CDR2 reads FNYEAQ. Losses at the gene ends were 1 base for V and 2 bases for J; bases not matched to a gene: 0. Here the CDR3 DNA reads TGTGCCAGCAGCTTAGGCGGGGGGGCCTACGAGCAGTACTTC. It encodes CASSLGGGAYEQYF.

The chain couples TRBV7-6 to TRBJ2-7, with TRBD2 as a possible D gene (6 bases). This CDR3 has 14 residues. V lost 3 bases and J lost 3, with 12 bases in between. Per the germline V gene, CDR1 is SGHVS and CDR2 is FNYEAQ. The CDR3 DNA reads as TGTGCCAGCAGCTTGGGCTACGGGGGCTACGAGCAGTACTTC. It codes for CASSLGYGGYEQYF. Using reference TRBV7-6 and TRBJ2-7 for the parts outside the CDR3, the full variable domain is GAGVSQSPRYKVTKRGQDVALRCDPISGHVSLYWYRQALGQGPEFLTYFNYEAQQDKSGLPNDRFSAERPEGSISTLTIQRTEQRDSAMYRCASSLGYGGYEQYFGPGTRLTVT.

The V gene is TRBV28, the J gene TRBJ1-2, with 9 nucleotides matching TRBD1. This CDR3 region has 15 residues. Trimming at V came to 4 bases and at J to 1 base, leaving 4 bases not matched to a gene. CDR1 MDHEN and CDR2 SYDVKM come from the germline V gene. CDR3 sequence (DNA): TGTGCCAGCAGTTCCGGGACAGGGAATAACTATGGCTACACCTTC. Translated, it gives CASSSGTGNNYGYTF.

V usage is TRBV11-1 and J usage is TRBJ2-1; 9 bases are shared with TRBD1. This CDR3 has 16 amino acids. Trimming took 2 bases from V and 3 from J; bases not matched to a gene: 5. Germline lookup yields CDR1 SGHAT and CDR2 FQDESV (reference sequence). The CDR3 spells CASSLRTGVDYNEQFF. The DNA of the CDR3 is TGTGCCAGCAGCTTAAGGACAGGGGTGGACTACAATGAGCAGTTCTTC.

The rearrangement links TRBV19 to TRBJ2-2; 10 positions match TRBD2. CDR3 length equals 16 residues. V was clipped by 3 bases and J by 7 bases; unmatched bases: 8. Germline-derived CDR1 and CDR2 are LNHDA and SQIVND (reference sequence). The CDR3 region is CASSIQREGHDGELFF. The CDR3 nucleotides read TGTGCCAGTAGTATTCAGCGGGAGGGCCATGACGGGGAGCTGTTTTTT.

This chain joins TRBV7-9 and TRBJ2-3; 7 nucleotides align to TRBD1. Looked up from germline, CDR1 is SEHNR and CDR2 is FQNEAQ (reference sequence). The V segment lost 5 bases and the J segment 0 bases; nucleotides outside the gene matches: 11. There are 17 residues in the CDR3. The CDR3 loop reads CASSPLAGTVSTDTQYF. The CDR3 DNA follows: TGTGCCAGCAGCCCGCTAGCCGGGACAGTGAGCACAGATACGCAGTATTTT.

Here the CDR3 reads CASSQDRHNEQFF. In DNA, the CDR3 is TGTGCCAGCAGTCAAGACAGGCACAATGAGCAGTTCTTC. V usage is TRBV6-4 and J usage is TRBJ2-1, with D possibly TRBD1 on 6 matching bases. This CDR3 region has 13 residues. With 5 bases removed from V and 5 bases from J, the gap between germline ends came to 10 bases. Germline CDR1 and CDR2: MRHNA and SNTAGT.

V is TRBV6-6 and J is TRBJ2-3; 13 bases fit TRBD2. After removal of 5 bases from V and 3 bases from J, the junction contained 11 bases not matched to a gene. The CDR3 extends over 18 amino acids. The V gene's germline CDR1 is MNHNY and CDR2 SVGAGI (reference sequence). Here the CDR3 reads CASSRRTSGGGRTDTQYF. CDR3 nucleotide sequence: TGTGCCAGCAGTCGGAGGACTAGCGGGGGAGGACGAACAGATACGCAGTATTTT.

In its sample, this clone was seen once. The V call is TRBV6-1, the J call TRBJ2-3; 7 bases are a match to TRBD1. Losses at the gene ends were 3 bases for V and 0 bases for J; bases not matched to a gene: 3. CDR3 length equals 15 residues. The germline V gene encodes CDR1 MNHNS and CDR2 SASEGT. CDR3: CASSEWTGSTDTQYF. The CDR3 nucleotides are TGTGCCAGCAGTGAGTGGACAGGTAGCACAGATACGCAGTATTTT.

The DNA of the CDR3 is TGTGCCAGCAGCGGGACTGATACAGATACGCAGTATTTT. Its translation: CASSGTDTDTQYF. This chain links TRBV2 with TRBJ2-3; D is possibly TRBD2 (6 bases). Trimming left V 6 bases short and J 3 bases short, with 10 bases between. CDR1 is SNHLY, CDR2 FYNNEI, per germline. The CDR3 is 13 amino acids. Combining the CDR3 with reference TRBV2 and TRBJ2-3 gives the whole variable domain EPEVTQTPSHQVTQMGQEVILRCVPISNHLYFYWYRQILGQKVEFLVSFYNNEISEKSEIFDDQFSVERPDGSNFTLKIRSTKLEDSAMYFCASSGTDTDTQYFGPGTRLTVL.

The chain is built from TRBV5-6 and TRBJ2-1; TRBD2 aligns across 7 bases. CDR3 length: 14 residues. In germline, CDR1 is SGHDT, CDR2 YYEEEE. V lost 3 bases to trimming and J lost 4 bases; unmatched junction nucleotides: 4. The CDR3 bases are TGTGCCAGCAGCTGGGGGACTAATTACAATGAGCAGTTCTTC. Protein sequence: CASSWGTNYNEQFF.

The V and J genes are TRBV2 and TRBJ1-2; 8 bases match TRBD1. CDR3 length: 15 amino acids. Germline trimming cut 3 bases from V and 7 bases from J; bases unmatched to any gene: 10. Germline assignment: CDR1 SNHLY and CDR2 FYNNEI. The CDR3 spells CASSDRTGRLSGYTF. The CDR3 DNA sequence: TGTGCCAGCAGTGATAGGACAGGGCGGCTAAGTGGCTACACCTTC.

This chain uses TRBV11-3 with TRBJ2-1; 8 positions match TRBD1. J was trimmed by 4 bases and V by 3 bases; bases with no gene match: 5. Germline loops: CDR1 SGHNT, CDR2 YENEEA. This CDR3 is 15 amino acids long. The CDR3: CASSLGTGAYNEQFF. As DNA, the CDR3 is TGTGCCAGCAGCTTGGGGACAGGCGCATACAATGAGCAGTTCTTC.

The J gene is TRBJ2-3, the V gene TRBV7-6; D is perhaps TRBD2 (6 bases). In germline, CDR1 is SGHVS, CDR2 FNYEAQ. V shed 5 bases and J shed 1 base, with 13 bases lying between them. This CDR3 has 15 residues. In nucleotides, the CDR3 is TGTGCCAGCAGCCGGGGGTCGATGGGCACAGATACGCAGTATTTT. Its translation is CASSRGSMGTDTQYF.

This chain joins TRBV6-5 and TRBJ1-3, with D perhaps TRBD1 (6 bases). V lost 9 bases, J lost 0 bases, and 12 bases lay in between. The CDR3 is made up of 14 amino acids. Germline loops: CDR1 MNHEY, CDR2 SVGAGI. CDR3 amino acids: CASKNRASGNTIYF. CDR3 bases: TGTGCCAGTAAGAACAGGGCCTCTGGAAACACCATATATTTT.

The chain recombines TRBV6-1 with TRBJ2-7, with 7 nucleotides matching TRBD2. V was pared by 3 bases and J by 4 bases, with 9 bases of the junction left unmatched. This CDR3 has 15 residues. Germline CDR1 MNHNS, CDR2 SASEGT. The CDR3: CASSDLLAGPYEQYF. CDR3 nucleotides: TGTGCCAGCAGTGATTTGTTAGCGGGTCCATACGAGCAGTACTTC.

The rearrangement uses TRBV7-2 and TRBJ2-2; 7 bases match TRBD2. The length of the CDR3 is 14 residues. V lost 1 base and J lost 16; bases outside the gene matches: 12. Looked up from germline, CDR1 is SGHTA and CDR2 is FQGNSA. The CDR3 reads CASSLGSSSGNPFF. The DNA for the CDR3 is TGTGCCAGCAGCTTAGGGTCGTCTAGCGGAAACCCGTTTTTT.

The chain carries TRBV11-2 and TRBJ2-1; 11 bases match TRBD2. Trimming at V came to 1 base and at J to 4 bases, leaving 9 bases not matched to a gene. Germline V gives CDR1 SGHAT, CDR2 FQNNGV. This CDR3 comprises 18 residues. The CDR3 here is CASSLARLGLAVYNEQFF. In nucleotides, the CDR3 is TGTGCCAGCAGCTTAGCCAGATTGGGACTAGCGGTGTACAATGAGCAGTTCTTC.

The gene calls are TRBV19 and TRBJ1-1, with 8 bases matching TRBD1. V lost 7 bases, J lost 5 bases, and 15 bases stayed unmatched. The CDR3 consists of 16 residues. Germline CDR1 is LNHDA and CDR2 is SQIVND (reference sequence). CDR3 loop: CASKTPGGSRGTEAFF. Written as DNA, the CDR3 is TGTGCCAGTAAGACACCAGGGGGCTCAAGGGGGACTGAAGCTTTCTTT. The full variable domain, its missing parts supplied by reference TRBV19 and TRBJ1-1, is DGGITQSPKYLFRKEGQNVTLSCEQNLNHDAMYWYRQDPGQGLRLIYYSQIVNDFQKGDIAEGYSVSREKKESFPLTVTSAQKNPTAFYLCASKTPGGSRGTEAFFGQGTRLTVV.

The V gene is TRBV7-9, the J gene TRBJ2-1, with 9 bases fitting TRBD2. J lost 8 bases, V lost 6 bases, and 8 bases had no gene match. The CDR3 extends over 14 amino acids. In germline, CDR1 is SEHNR, CDR2 FQNEAQ (reference sequence). The DNA of the CDR3 is TGTGCCAGCAGACCCGGGACTAGCCCGGATGAGCAGTTCTTC. Protein product: CASRPGTSPDEQFF. The full variable domain, its missing parts supplied by reference TRBV7-9 and TRBJ2-1, is DTGVSQNPRHKITKRGQNVTFRCDPISEHNRLYWYRQTLGQGPEFLTYFQNEAQLEKSRLLSDRFSAERPKGSFSTLEIQRTEQGDSAMYLCASRPGTSPDEQFFGPGTRLTVL.

The CDR3 DNA is TGTGCCAGCAGCCCGGGAGGGGATGAGCAGTTCTTC. Its protein product is CASSPGGDEQFF. This rearrangement joins TRBV9 to TRBJ2-1; 8 bases align to TRBD2. CDR1 and CDR2 (germline): SGDLS, YYNGEE. V lost 4 bases to trimming and J lost 8 bases; unmatched junction nucleotides: 2. The CDR3 spans 12 residues.